Presented here are 22 T cell receptor beta chains from one specimen sequenced in a study of lymphopenia after photon versus proton radiotherapy. Sequencing was performed with immunoSEQ multiplex PCR; in TCRdb, only in-frame clones are kept and a portion is missing. The repertoire holds tens of thousands of clones, approximately 87% seen once, with roughly 10% in the top ten. This sample comprised peripheral blood, obtained from a patient treated with proton-based radiotherapy. These receptors came from a man older than 75 with esophageal cancer.

The chain employs TRBV11-2 and TRBJ2-7; 9 bases fit TRBD1. The junction had 6 bases not matched to a gene; V was cut back by 5 bases and J by 1 base. This CDR3 contains 15 residues. Germline V gene sequence: CDR1 SGHAT, CDR2 FQNNGV. CDR3 nucleotides: TGTGCCAGCAGCCTCTCCGGGACAGGGTCCTACGAGCAGTACTTC. This sequence encodes CASSLSGTGSYEQYF.

V usage is TRBV2 and J usage is TRBJ2-7; 8 positions match TRBD1. Germline V gene data show CDR1 as SNHLY and CDR2 as FYNNEI. V lost 6 bases and J lost 5; bases outside the gene matches: 9. The CDR3 runs 14 residues. DNA for the CDR3: TGTGCCAGCAGGGGGGGACAGGCCCACGACGAGCAGTACTTC. It codes for CASRGGQAHDEQYF.

This chain connects TRBV10-3 to TRBJ1-2, with D hard to call. CDR1 and CDR2 from the germline V gene are ENHRY and SYGVKD. V gave up 6 bases and J gave up 8 bases, with 16 bases separating them. The CDR3 spans 13 residues. DNA of the CDR3: TGTGCCATCAGGCCCGAGGGCCAGCGGGGCTACACCTTC. This gives the protein CAIRPEGQRGYTF.

The rearrangement uses TRBV7-6 and TRBJ2-5; D gene ambiguous. This CDR3 region has 15 residues. Trimming pared 6 bases from V and 1 base from J, leaving 15 bases between. Germline V gene data show CDR1 as SGHVS and CDR2 as FNYEAQ. CDR3 sequence reads: CASSLYPEFQETQYF. CDR3 in DNA: TGTGCCAGCAGTCTCTACCCCGAGTTCCAAGAGACCCAGTACTTC.

This chain uses TRBV19 with TRBJ1-2; D may be TRBD1 (6 bases). The length of the CDR3 is 15 residues. V gave up 5 bases and J gave up 4 bases, with 17 bases separating them. Germline V CDR1 and CDR2: LNHDA, SQIVND (reference sequence). For the CDR3, the DNA is TGTGCCAGTAGTTCGCCCCCGGGACACTTCTATGGCTACACCTTC. Amino acids: CASSSPPGHFYGYTF.

The chain recombines TRBV6-5 with TRBJ1-5; D is unclear. The CDR3 contains 14 residues. Germline CDR1 is MNHEY and CDR2 is SVGAGI. V dropped 6 bases and J dropped 2 bases, with 11 bases sitting between them. CDR3 sequence: CASSPGFGNQPQHF. The CDR3 DNA is TGTGCCAGCAGCCCAGGTTTTGGCAATCAGCCCCAGCATTTT.

The gene calls are TRBV5-1 and TRBJ2-7; D might be TRBD1 or TRBD2, each matching 6 bases. Germline CDR1 and CDR2: SGHRS and YFSETQ. The CDR3 consists of 13 residues. The germline V and J ends were trimmed by 2 bases and 6 bases, with 12 bases remaining between them. The CDR3 is CASSFWGAGEQYF. The CDR3 coding sequence is TGCGCCAGCAGCTTCTGGGGGGCGGGCGAGCAGTACTTC.

The chain is built from TRBV30 and TRBJ2-1, with TRBD1 identical over 10 bases. The CDR3 loop spans 13 amino acids. V shed 7 bases and J 12 bases; nucleotides not matched to a gene: 12. Germline V gene data show CDR1 as GTSNPN and CDR2 as SVGIG (reference sequence). CDR3 sequence reads: CALSTGGGLWQFF. The CDR3 DNA sequence: TGTGCCTTATCGACAGGGGGCGGGCTGTGGCAGTTCTTC.

This chain uses TRBV19 with TRBJ1-5, with D possibly matching TRBD1 (6 bases). V dropped 5 bases and J dropped 2 bases, with 19 bases sitting between them. The CDR3 covers 17 residues. The germline gives CDR1 LNHDA, CDR2 SQIVND (reference sequence). This CDR3 is CASSSGEVFFGNQPQHF. The CDR3 DNA reads TGTGCCAGTAGTTCAGGGGAAGTTTTTTTTGGCAATCAGCCCCAGCATTTT.

The rearrangement links TRBV5-1 to TRBJ2-2, with TRBD1 matching over 10 bases. V shed 1 base and J 4 bases; nucleotides not matched to a gene: 4. The germline V gene has CDR1 SGHRS and CDR2 YFSETQ. CDR3 length: 16 residues. The CDR3 DNA is TGCGCCAGCAGCTTGCGGGGACAGGGGAGCACCGGGGAGCTGTTTTTT. Protein sequence: CASSLRGQGSTGELFF. The full variable domain, with the rest looked up from reference TRBV5-1 and TRBJ2-2, is KAGVTQTPRYLIKTRGQQVTLSCSPISGHRSVSWYQQTPGQGLQFLFEYFSETQRNKGNFPGRFSGRQFSNSRSEMNVSTLELGDSALYLCASSLRGQGSTGELFFGEGSRLTVL.

This chain uses TRBV5-1 with TRBJ2-7; maybe TRBD1 (5 bases). CDR3 length: 14 amino acids. CDR1 is SGHRS, CDR2 YFSETQ, per germline. V was pared by 0 bases and J by 1 base, with 8 bases between. The chain's CDR3 is CASSLEGFSYEQYF. In nucleotides, the CDR3 is TGCGCCAGCAGCTTGGAGGGGTTTTCCTACGAGCAGTACTTC.

This clone was counted once. The chain links TRBV6-6 to TRBJ1-1; tentative D call: TRBD1 (5 bases). This CDR3 region has 14 residues. V was trimmed by 5 bases and J by 0 bases, leaving 10 bases between them. Germline V gene data show CDR1 as MNHNY and CDR2 as SVGAGI (reference sequence). This chain's CDR3 is CASSPGTVNTEAFF. CDR3 DNA: TGTGCCAGCAGTCCGGGGACTGTGAACACTGAAGCTTTCTTT.

This chain links TRBV29-1 with TRBJ2-7; D not resolved. Germline V gives CDR1 SQVTM, CDR2 ANQGSEA. V was cut by 1 base and J by 3 bases, with 7 bases left in between. CDR3 length: 12 amino acids. CDR3 nucleotide sequence: TGCAGCGTTGAAGGTCCAAACTACGAGCAGTACTTC. It yields the protein CSVEGPNYEQYF.

The chain combines TRBV12-5 with TRBJ2-7; D is unresolved. The V end lost 2 bases, the J end lost 1 base, and 6 bases lay between the germline ends. The CDR3 totals 13 residues. Germline CDR1 LGHNT, CDR2 FRNRAP. The CDR3 DNA reads TGTGCTAGTGGTTTGTGGCATTCCTACGAGCAGTACTTC. Protein sequence: CASGLWHSYEQYF.

V and J are TRBV7-9 and TRBJ1-1; no clear D. V dropped 2 bases and J dropped 10 bases, with 20 bases sitting between them. Germline V gene data show CDR1 as SEHNR and CDR2 as FQNEAQ (reference sequence). This CDR3 spans 15 amino acids. The DNA for the CDR3 is TGTGCCAGCAGCTTACTGTCAGTACTTGCATCCGGAGCTTTCTTT. This sequence encodes CASSLLSVLASGAFF.

The J gene is TRBJ2-3, the V gene TRBV2; no clear D. V lost 8 bases and J lost 0, with 12 bases in between. The germline V gene has CDR1 SNHLY and CDR2 FYNNEI. The length of the CDR3 is 14 residues. CDR3 amino acids: CASGLRTSTDTQYF. The CDR3 nucleotides read TGTGCCAGCGGGTTGCGAACTAGCACAGATACGCAGTATTTT.

V gene TRBV15 combines with J gene TRBJ2-3; 8 nucleotides agree with TRBD2. The V and J ends lost 5 bases and 3 bases, in that order; junction bases with no gene match: 10. CDR3 length equals 16 residues. Per the germline V gene, CDR1 is LNHNV and CDR2 is YYDKDF (reference sequence). Written as DNA, the CDR3 is TGTGCCACCAGCCGCCTCGGGGGGGGGAGTACAGATACGCAGTATTTT. Protein: CATSRLGGGSTDTQYF.

This clone is a singleton in its sample. CDR3 nucleotides: TGTGCCAGCATACAGGGGGCTATGAACATTCAGTACTTC. This encodes CASIQGAMNIQYF. The V and J genes are TRBV6-1 and TRBJ2-4; 9 positions match TRBD1. The V gene end was trimmed by 7 bases and the J gene end by 7 bases; junction bases not matched to a gene: 5. The CDR3 extends over 13 amino acids. Germline V CDR1 and CDR2: MNHNS, SASEGT.

This rearrangement joins TRBV18 to TRBJ2-1, with TRBD2 identical over 8 bases. CDR1 KGHSH and CDR2 LQKENI come from the germline V gene. This CDR3 is built from 18 residues. The J segment lost 0 bases and the V segment lost 5 bases, leaving 12 bases of the junction unmatched. Written as DNA, the CDR3 is TGTGCCAGCTCATCGACATCAGCGGGGGCCAACTCCTACAATGAGCAGTTCTTC. Amino acids: CASSSTSAGANSYNEQFF.

The rearrangement uses TRBV18 and TRBJ2-7; TRBD1 matches at 10 bases. This CDR3 is 15 amino acids long. In germline, CDR1 is KGHSH, CDR2 LQKENI. With V trimmed by 1 base and J by 5 bases, 5 bases remained unmatched. The chain's CDR3 is CASSPQTGGVNEQYF. CDR3 nucleotides: TGTGCCAGCTCACCACAGACAGGGGGCGTAAACGAGCAGTACTTC.

CDR3 coding DNA: TGTGCCAGCGCCGCCGGGACTAATGAAAAACTGTTTTTT. It specifies CASAAGTNEKLFF. This rearrangement joins TRBV6-4 to TRBJ1-4; D unresolved. V was pared by 8 bases and J by 2 bases, with 9 bases between. Germline V lookup: CDR1 MRHNA, CDR2 SNTAGT. The CDR3 length is 13 residues.

V usage is TRBV30 and J usage is TRBJ2-5, with TRBD1 matching 9 bases. V lost 2 bases and J lost 3; bases outside the gene matches: 4. This CDR3 is built from 14 residues. Germline CDR1 GTSNPN, CDR2 SVGIG (reference sequence). In DNA, the CDR3 is TGTGCCTGGAGTTCCGGGACAGGGAAAGAGACCCAGTACTTC. This sequence encodes CAWSSGTGKETQYF.